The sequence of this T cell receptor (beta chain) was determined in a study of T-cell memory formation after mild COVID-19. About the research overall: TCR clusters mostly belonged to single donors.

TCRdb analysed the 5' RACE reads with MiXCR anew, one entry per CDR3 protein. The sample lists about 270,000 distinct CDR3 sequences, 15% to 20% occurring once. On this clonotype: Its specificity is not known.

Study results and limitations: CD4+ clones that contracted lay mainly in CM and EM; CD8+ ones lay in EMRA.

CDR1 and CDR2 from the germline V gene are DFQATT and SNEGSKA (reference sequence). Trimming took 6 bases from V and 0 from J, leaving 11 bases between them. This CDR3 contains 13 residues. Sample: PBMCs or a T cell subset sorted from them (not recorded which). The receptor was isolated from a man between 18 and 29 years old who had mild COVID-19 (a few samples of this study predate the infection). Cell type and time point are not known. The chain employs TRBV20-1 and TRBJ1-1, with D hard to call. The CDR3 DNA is TGCAGTGCCCCCCGCCAGATGAACACTGAAGCTTTCTTT. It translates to CSAPRQMNTEAFF.